This T cell receptor beta chain was identified during a study of blood T cells in healthy people across ages. This clonotype showed up many times. Antigen: not known. Germline values: CDR1 LGHNA, CDR2 YSLEER. There are 13 residues in the CDR3. The V and J ends lost 1 base and 2 bases respectively, with 5 bases between them. A sample-barcoded 5' primer and a J-beta primer mix were used in a second PCR of about 6 to 12 cycles. Each CDR3 protein gets one entry after TCRdb re-called the 5' RACE reads with MiXCR. The sample carries some 1.5 million distinct CDR3 sequences, about 42% recorded once. Study-level points and caveats: Naive T cell percentage showed a strong correlation with TCR beta diversity. CMV status of donors was unknown, possibly confounding expanded clonotype changes. While age rose, TCR beta diversity per million T cells dropped in a roughly linear way.

The genes are TRBV4-3 and TRBJ1-2; D is perhaps TRBD1 (5 bases). Sequencing was performed on blood. This receptor was obtained from a young woman in good health. The CDR3, as DNA: TGCGCCAGCAGCCAAGCAGGGAACTATGGCTACACCTTC. This sequence encodes CASSQAGNYGYTF.